Following are 11 T cell receptor beta chains from one sample sequenced in a study of OX40 agonist ivuxolimab in advanced cancers. Some clones are missing from TCRdb's copy, which holds only in-frame ones; the method was immunoSEQ multiplex PCR. Of roughly 100,000 clones in the sample, 70% to 90% were seen once. This specimen consisted of CD4+ or CD8+ T cells sorted from blood, obtained in a trial of the OX40 agonist ivuxolimab. The receptors shown here come from an adult with an advanced solid tumor such as melanoma, head and neck, liver or kidney cancer.

This clone was detected a few times. The chain joins TRBV13 to TRBJ2-1, with D perhaps TRBD2 (6 bases). Germline CDR1 reads PRHDT; CDR2 reads FYEKMQ (reference sequence). This CDR3 is 16 amino acids long. With 3 bases removed from V and 4 bases from J, the gap between germline ends came to 16 bases. The CDR3 reads CASSFRLGIFYNEQFF. In nucleotides, the CDR3 is TGTGCCAGCAGCTTTAGACTAGGGATCTTTTACAATGAGCAGTTCTTC.

This rearrangement joins TRBV6-6 to TRBJ1-5, with D possibly TRBD1 on 5 matching bases. The CDR3 is 15 amino acids. V gave up 2 bases and J gave up 7 bases, with 15 bases separating them. Germline V CDR1 and CDR2: MNHNY, SVGAGI (reference sequence). The CDR3 spells CASSYRGARVQPQHF. For the CDR3, the DNA is TGTGCCAGCAGTTACCGAGGGGCAAGGGTCCAGCCCCAGCATTTT.

The rearrangement links TRBV28 to TRBJ2-2; 9 bases match TRBD2. The length of the CDR3 is 15 residues. Trimming at V came to 6 bases and at J to 2 bases, leaving 4 bases not matched to a gene. From germline, CDR1 is MDHEN and CDR2 SYDVKM. The CDR3 DNA is TGTGCCAGCAGATCGGGACTAGCCAACACCGGGGAGCTGTTTTTT. Amino acids: CASRSGLANTGELFF.

V gene TRBV5-6 combines with J gene TRBJ2-4, with 9 bases lining up with TRBD1. After removal of 2 bases from V and 2 bases from J, the junction contained 2 bases not matched to a gene. CDR3 length: 15 residues. Germline-derived CDR1 and CDR2 are SGHDT and YYEEEE. CDR3 protein: CASSLQGAPKNIQYF. CDR3 DNA: TGTGCCAGCAGCTTACAGGGGGCACCCAAAAACATTCAGTACTTC.

The genes are TRBV30 and TRBJ2-1, with 7 bases that match TRBD1. The J segment lost 6 bases and the V segment lost 8 bases, leaving 10 bases of the junction unmatched. From germline, CDR1 is GTSNPN and CDR2 SVGIG (reference sequence). This CDR3 region has 13 residues. The CDR3 sequence is CAGDRVVGNEQFF. The DNA of the CDR3 is TGTGCCGGAGACAGGGTAGTGGGCAATGAGCAGTTCTTC.

V gene TRBV30 combines with J gene TRBJ1-3, with D perhaps TRBD1 (5 bases). The CDR3 is 15 residues long. Trimming shortened V by 2 bases and J by 8 bases, and 19 bases separated the two germline ends. CDR1 and CDR2 from the germline V gene are GTSNPN and SVGIG (reference sequence). CDR3 DNA: TGTGCCTGGAGTCTCCAGCGGGGGTTCGAGGACACCATATATTTT. It codes for CAWSLQRGFEDTIYF. The whole variable domain, remainder taken from reference TRBV30 and TRBJ1-3, is SQTIHQWPATLVQPVGSPLSLECTVEGTSNPNLYWYRQAAGRGLQLLFYSVGIGQISSEVPQNLSASRPQDRQFILSSKKLLLSDSGFYLCAWSLQRGFEDTIYFGEGSWLTVV.

V is TRBV28 and J is TRBJ2-7; the match to TRBD1 covers 9 bases. This CDR3 has 12 residues. Germline CDR1 MDHEN, CDR2 SYDVKM. V gave up 10 bases and J gave up 4 bases; unmatched junction bases: 5. The CDR3 DNA sequence: TGTGCCACCCGGGACAGGGTGTACGAGCAGTACTTC. This codes for CATRDRVYEQYF.

The gene calls are TRBV4-1 and TRBJ2-7; D is undetermined. The length of the CDR3 is 13 residues. CDR1 is MGHRA and CDR2 is YSYEKL in the germline V gene. V lost 0 bases and J 8 bases, leaving 11 bases between the germline ends. This CDR3 reads CASSQDRQFKQYF. In nucleotides, the CDR3 is TGCGCCAGCAGCCAAGACCGACAATTTAAGCAGTACTTC.

The chain is built from TRBV15 and TRBJ2-1, with D perhaps assigned TRBD1 or TRBD2 (5 bases each). The CDR3 loop spans 14 amino acids. Germline V lookup: CDR1 LNHNV, CDR2 YYDKDF (reference sequence). The ends were cut back, 3 bases at V and 6 bases at J, with 12 bases in the middle. The CDR3 bases are TGTGCCACCAGCAGGGCAAGGGACGGCAATGAGCAGTTCTTC. Protein product: CATSRARDGNEQFF.

V usage is TRBV28 and J usage is TRBJ2-7, with 11 bases fitting TRBD2. J gave up 4 bases and V 7 bases, and 6 bases lay outside the gene matches. Germline V gene sequence: CDR1 MDHEN, CDR2 SYDVKM. The CDR3 runs to 14 residues. CDR3 residues: CASTWASGRYEQYF. The CDR3 DNA is TGTGCCAGCACCTGGGCTAGCGGGAGGTACGAGCAGTACTTC. The full variable domain, completed using reference TRBV28 and TRBJ2-7, is DVKVTQSSRYLVKRTGEKVFLECVQDMDHENMFWYRQDPGLGLRLIYFSYDVKMKEKGDIPEGYSVSREKKERFSLILESASTNQTSMYLCASTWASGRYEQYFGPGTRLTVT.

CDR3 nucleotides: TGTGCCAGCAGCACGACAGGGTCCACCTACGAGCAGTACTTC. This sequence encodes CASSTTGSTYEQYF. The V and J genes are TRBV7-9 and TRBJ2-5, with 7 bases lining up with TRBD1. The end of the DNA fits TRBJ2-7 better, so the J call may be wrong. Germline CDR1 reads SEHNR; CDR2 reads FQNEAQ (reference sequence). The CDR3 spans 14 residues.